Below are 3 T cell receptor beta chains sequenced from a single sample in a study of T cell repertoires in cytomegalovirus infection. TCRdb re-called the reads with MiXCR, one entry per CDR3 protein. The data show around 450,000 distinct CDR3 sequences, 31% seen once. Sequencing was carried out using PBMCs. Receptors originate from a human donor in good health (CMV status not recorded). Some clones in this sample may be carry-over from other donors' samples.

This clonotype was detected ten times or more. The chain carries TRBV7-2 and TRBJ2-1; TRBD1 matches at 8 bases. Germline CDR1 SGHTA, CDR2 FQGNSA. The CDR3 runs to 15 residues. V lost 4 bases and J lost 7; bases outside the gene matches: 9. The CDR3 DNA reads as TGTGCCAGCAGCTCAGGACAGGGAATAGGGAATGAGCAGTTCTTC. Translation gives CASSSGQGIGNEQFF.

The DNA of the CDR3 is TGTGCCAGCGCTGGCGGACCCAATTATGGCTACACCTTC. This gives the protein CASAGGPNYGYTF. This chain joins TRBV12-3 or TRBV12-4 and TRBJ1-2, with D unresolved. Trimming left V 8 bases short and J 5 bases short, with 15 bases between. There are 13 residues in the CDR3.

The chain is built from TRBV6-2 or TRBV6-3 and TRBJ2-2; the match to TRBD1 covers 8 bases. Germline V lookup: CDR1 MNHEY, CDR2 SVGEGT. Germline trimming cut 7 bases from V and 5 bases from J; bases unmatched to any gene: 9. This CDR3 contains 15 residues. The CDR3 reads CASNKGQAATGELFF. CDR3 in DNA: TGTGCCAGCAATAAGGGACAGGCTGCGACCGGGGAGCTGTTTTTT.